Below are 10 T cell receptor beta chains sequenced from a single sample in a study of early stage breast cancer tumors. Profiled with immunoSEQ multiplex PCR; TCRdb holds only in-frame clones, not every one. The data contain about 2,600 clones, about 65% of them seen just once; the ten biggest clones take up about a fifth. Sequencing was done on a sample of normal breast tissue next to the tumor. These receptors were collected from a person aged 50-59 years with breast cancer.

Only a few counts were recorded for this clone. V is TRBV14 and J is TRBJ1-2; D may be TRBD1 (6 bases). CDR3 length: 16 residues. Germline V gene lookup returns CDR1 SGHDN and CDR2 FVKESK. V was shortened by 0 bases and J by 4 bases, with 15 bases between the two germline ends. The CDR3 here is CASSQDLQGLAYGYTF. CDR3 DNA sequence: TGTGCCAGCAGCCAAGATTTGCAGGGGCTCGCCTATGGCTACACCTTC.

The chain joins TRBV4-1 to TRBJ2-3; possible D gene TRBD2, 6 bases. This CDR3 contains 16 residues. The germline V and J ends were trimmed by 1 base and 3 bases, with 14 bases remaining between them. CDR1 is MGHRA and CDR2 is YSYEKL in the germline V gene. CDR3 coding DNA: TGCGCCAGCAGCCAAGGGTGGGGGGTAGGGACAGATACGCAGTATTTT. Its protein product is CASSQGWGVGTDTQYF.

This clone has more than one count but fewer than ten. The gene calls are TRBV6-1 and TRBJ2-3, with TRBD2 matching 8 bases. There are 16 residues in the CDR3. V lost 2 bases to trimming and J lost 6 bases; unmatched junction nucleotides: 10. Germline CDR1 MNHNS, CDR2 SASEGT. The CDR3, as DNA: TGTGCCAGCAGTGAACCGGGACTAGTCGAGGTGGATACGCAGTATTTT. Protein sequence: CASSEPGLVEVDTQYF.

This clone was detected a few times. This rearrangement joins TRBV6-1 to TRBJ1-6; D uncertain. Per germline, CDR1 MNHNS and CDR2 SASEGT. With 1 base removed from V and 14 bases from J, the gap between germline ends came to 9 bases. There are 12 residues in the CDR3. CDR3: CASSEDWVTLHF. In DNA, the CDR3 is TGTGCCAGCAGTGAAGATTGGGTCACCCTCCACTTT.

This clone was recorded a few times. The chain recombines TRBV7-7 with TRBJ1-2; the D is unclear. Germline CDR1 SSHAT, CDR2 FNYEAQ (reference sequence). The CDR3 has 11 residues. Trimming took off 8 bases at V and 4 bases at J, with 8 bases between the two ends. CDR3 DNA: TGTGCCAGCCGAAAGACCTATGGCTACACCTTC. Translated, it gives CASRKTYGYTF.

The chain uses TRBV6-1 and TRBJ2-2; 10 bases match TRBD1. There are 14 residues in the CDR3. V dropped 5 bases and J dropped 4; count of bases not matched to a gene: 1. CDR1 and CDR2 (germline): MNHNS, SASEGT. The CDR3 DNA reads TGTGCCAGCAGTTGGGACAGGGGCACCGGGGAGCTGTTTTTT. This gives the protein CASSWDRGTGELFF.

The CDR3, as DNA: TGTGCCAGCAGACTCTCAGGCCCAGGCGAGCAGTACTTC. This translates into CASRLSGPGEQYF. The rearrangement uses TRBV6-1 and TRBJ2-7; no firm D call. The germline CDR1 and CDR2 sequences are MNHNS and SASEGT. Trimming pared 6 bases from V and 6 bases from J, leaving 15 bases between. This CDR3 region has 13 residues.

The chain links TRBV30 to TRBJ1-1, with D possibly being TRBD1 (5 bases). This CDR3 is 15 amino acids long. Trimming took 3 bases from V and 4 from J, leaving 18 bases between them. Germline assignment: CDR1 GTSNPN and CDR2 SVGIG (reference sequence). CDR3 nucleotide sequence: TGTGCCTGGAGAACAGGCTTAGGAGGTAGCACTGAAGCTTTCTTT. This translates into CAWRTGLGGSTEAFF.

V is TRBV14 and J is TRBJ2-5, with TRBD2 identical over 10 bases. Germline CDR1 and CDR2: SGHDN and FVKESK. This CDR3 is 16 amino acids long. V trimming: 5 bases; J trimming: 4 bases; junction bases outside the gene matches: 10. CDR3 in DNA: TGTGCCAGCAGCGAGGCCCATAGCGGGAGGACAGAGACCCAGTACTTC. Translating it yields CASSEAHSGRTETQYF. The whole variable domain, filled in from reference TRBV14 and TRBJ2-5, reads EAGVTQFPSHSVIEKGQTVTLRCDPISGHDNLYWYRRVMGKEIKFLLHFVKESKQDESGMPNNRFLAERTGGTYSTLKVQPAELEDSGVYFCASSEAHSGRTETQYFGPGTRLLVL.

This clone showed up just a few times. This chain uses TRBV7-2 with TRBJ2-3; D perhaps matches TRBD2 (6 bases). Trimming cost V 5 bases and J 13 bases, with 16 bases left between them. CDR1 is SGHTA, CDR2 FQGNSA, per germline. The CDR3 covers 12 residues. The CDR3 region is CASSLRDSLEYF. The CDR3 DNA is TGTGCCAGCAGCCTACGGGACTCCTTAGAGTATTTT.